This T cell receptor beta chain was identified during a study of blood T cell repertoires in COVID-19. About the study: Some COVID-19 samples were acute and others convalescent; all came from the United States, Italy and Spain. The cDNA or gDNA used as material had been derived from T cells, B-cell-depleted T cells, or PBMCs.

Original handling: The authors estimated nucleated cell counts from reference gene primer amplification. The protocol was immunoSEQ multiplex PCR, while the TCRdb copy is restricted to in-frame clones and leaves out a portion. V, J and clone size were drawn from that table, and D and trimming were deduced from the DNA. The data hold 100,000 to 150,000 clones, with roughly 74% observed a single time. CDR1 and CDR2 (germline): LGHDT, YNNKEL (reference sequence). There are 16 residues in the CDR3. Trimming removed 4 bases from V and 8 bases from J; junction bases left unmatched: 7. Material for sequencing was peripheral blood. The rearrangement links TRBV3-1 (or the pseudogene TRBV3-2) to TRBJ2-1, with TRBD2 matching 14 bases. The receptor comes from a man aged 55 to 69 with acute or convalescent COVID-19. The DNA for the CDR3 is TGTGCCAGCAGCCCGCGACTAGCGGGGGGGCCTGATGAGCAGTTCTTC. Encoded protein: CASSPRLAGGPDEQFF.